The present T cell receptor beta chain was sequenced within a study of cytomegalovirus exposure and HLA in healthy donors. Study information: HLA-typed donors were the source of tens of millions of unique TCRs, which an early data release held.

General observations from the study: CMV serostatus was the only immune exposure information that was available. In a later analysis, at a false discovery rate of 0.05, 16,951 TCR beta sequences were associated with HLA alleles.

CDR3 size: 17 residues. CDR1 is SGHVS and CDR2 is FNYEAQ in the germline V gene. The germline V and J ends were trimmed by 5 bases and 0 bases, with 16 bases remaining between them. Vbeta (60) and Jbeta (13) primers were used in the PCR. Libraries were prepared by immunoSEQ multiplex PCR; TCRdb keeps only in-frame clonotypes and omits some of them. The data contain over 80,000 clones, around 72% of them singletons. As regards this clone: Its antigen is unknown.

This chain connects TRBV7-6 to TRBJ1-4, with unresolved D. This clonotype was obtained from a man aged 35 to 55 in good health and CMV-seronegative. The material sequenced was PBMCs. In DNA form, the CDR3 reads TGTGCCAGCAGCCCCCGACCTAGCGGGGCAACTAATGAAAAACTGTTTTTT. This sequence encodes CASSPRPSGATNEKLFF.